This T cell receptor (beta chain) was identified in a study of cytomegalovirus exposure and HLA in healthy donors (dated by TCRdb to about 2017). Concerning the study at large: According to a later analysis, the 120 validation repertoires were produced on the same platform as the roughly 600 repertoires of the first cohort. The study was designed to test whether signatures of past pathogen exposure could be identified by cataloging public T cell receptors. In addition to the first cohort of roughly 700 subjects, a separate validation cohort of 120 different subjects was used. To predict cytomegalovirus infection status, the study brought together high-throughput TCR immunosequencing, statistical association of individual TCRs with disease status, and machine learning.

The study at large found these results: The classifier was reported to diagnose cytomegalovirus status with high specificity and sensitivity in both the original and validation cohorts. A later analysis had no HLA typing for the validation cohort, so co-occurrence there was scored across all 130 or so repertoires. It was suggested by the authors that the approach could potentially be generalized to other disease states and immunological phenotypes. Of the cluster scores, around 95% were above 0 in a later analysis, which found that TCRs clustered in the first cohort also tended to co-occur in the approximately 120 validation repertoires. A few of the identified cytomegalovirus-associated TCR beta chains were confirmed in vitro to be specific for cytomegalovirus antigens. Across donors, most TCR sequences were observed very rarely, whereas some public TCRs were present in many individuals. The study gave a list of 150 to 200 TCR beta chains associated with cytomegalovirus.

Libraries were made using the immunoSEQ multiplex PCR assay. The authors' pipeline ran thus. A statistical classification framework was developed to diagnose cytomegalovirus status using the catalog of TCR beta chain sequences. TCRdb took this table from immuneACCESS and kept in-frame rearrangements with V and J called. Such tables lack part of the clones; where checked against another copy, unresolved V genes explain under half of the gap, and the rest is unexplained. That table supplies the V and J calls and clone size; D and trimming were determined from the DNA. The sample data list more than 250,000 clones, and roughly 90% of these were observed just once. Around 0.84% of the sample is taken by the ten largest. Of note for this clone: Which antigen it targets is not known. Base quality data are lacking; no much larger clone is found one base away.

Separate from the approximately 670-subject first cohort, the validation cohort of 95 to 150 subjects was the group to which the donors belonged. As encoded in the germline V gene, CDR1 is SGHDT while CDR2 is YYEEEE. The cysteine opens and the phenylalanine closes a CDR3 of 11 amino acids. This entry keeps only the CDR3 DNA: 33 bases, framed from base 1. V sheds 6 bases and J sheds 3 bases, leaving 4 bases between their ends. Sequencing input: PBMCs. The clonotype was recovered from a woman aged 18-30 years in good health and CMV-seronegative. This chain is built from TRBV5-6 and TRBJ2-1; the D gene assignment is ambiguous. The CDR3 region: CASTLYNEQFF. DNA sequence: TGTGCCAGCACCCTCTACAATGAGCAGTTCTTC.